The 18 T cell receptor beta chains presented below share a single source sample, sequenced in a study of cytomegalovirus exposure and HLA in healthy donors. The study ran its PCR with 60 Vbeta and 13 Jbeta primers. Only in-frame clones appear in the TCRdb table, and some are missing; sequencing was by immunoSEQ multiplex PCR. The sample records 150,000 to 200,000 clones, 70% being singletons. The sequenced sample was PBMCs. The receptors come from a man between 18 and 29 years old in good health and CMV-seropositive.

The J gene is TRBJ1-1, the V gene TRBV30; 7 nucleotides agree with TRBD1. In germline, CDR1 is GTSNPN, CDR2 SVGIG (reference sequence). This CDR3 is 15 amino acids long. V lost 8 bases, J lost 1 base, and 13 bases stayed unmatched. CDR3 loop: CASRERGRPNTEAFF. As DNA, the CDR3 is TGTGCCAGTCGGGAGAGGGGGCGACCGAACACTGAAGCTTTCTTT. The full variable domain, its missing parts supplied by reference TRBV30 and TRBJ1-1, is SQTIHQWPATLVQPVGSPLSLECTVEGTSNPNLYWYRQAAGRGLQLLFYSVGIGQISSEVPQNLSASRPQDRQFILSSKKLLLSDSGFYLCASRERGRPNTEAFFGQGTRLTVV.

V is TRBV7-9 and J is TRBJ1-3; no clear D. The CDR3 loop spans 12 amino acids. In germline, CDR1 is SEHNR, CDR2 FQNEAQ (reference sequence). The germline V and J ends were trimmed by 5 bases and 2 bases, with 4 bases remaining between them. Here the CDR3 DNA reads TGTGCCAGCAGCCAGACTGGAAACACCATATATTTT. It yields the protein CASSQTGNTIYF.

V usage is TRBV10-2 and J usage is TRBJ1-1, with D possibly matching TRBD1 (5 bases). The CDR3 spans 14 residues. V lost 7 bases and J 1 base, leaving 13 bases between the germline ends. Looked up from germline, CDR1 is WSHSY and CDR2 is SAAADI. This chain's CDR3 is CASTPSGGNTEAFF. The CDR3 DNA reads TGCGCCAGCACCCCTTCGGGGGGGAACACTGAAGCTTTCTTT.

For the CDR3, the DNA is TGTGCCAGCAGTCCCCAGCGGAGTCTTAATGAAAAACTGTTTTTT. Encoded protein: CASSPQRSLNEKLFF. The chain couples TRBV6-5 to TRBJ1-4; no firm D call. Between the trimmed V and J ends, which lost 5 bases and 4 bases, there was a span of 14 bases. Germline V gives CDR1 MNHEY, CDR2 SVGAGI. CDR3 length equals 15 residues.

The chain links TRBV2 to TRBJ2-1; D is possibly TRBD1 (5 bases). The CDR3 is 14 amino acids. The germline V and J ends were trimmed by 11 bases and 3 bases, with 17 bases remaining between them. Per germline, CDR1 SNHLY and CDR2 FYNNEI. The CDR3 spells CASQSSDNYNEQFF. DNA for the CDR3: TGTGCCTCACAATCATCGGACAACTACAATGAGCAGTTCTTC.

V is TRBV30 and J is TRBJ2-3, with 8 positions matching TRBD2. The germline V gene has CDR1 GTSNPN and CDR2 SVGIG (reference sequence). CDR3 size: 17 residues. V was clipped by 0 bases and J by 4 bases; unmatched bases: 12. The CDR3 region has the DNA TGTGCCTGGAGTGTAACGGTGCGGGGGGCCCTCGCAGATACGCAGTATTTT. Protein product: CAWSVTVRGALADTQYF.

V usage is TRBV30 and J usage is TRBJ1-1; 8 bases match TRBD1. Germline CDR1 is GTSNPN and CDR2 is SVGIG (reference sequence). The CDR3 contains 13 residues. V shed 4 bases and J 4 bases; nucleotides not matched to a gene: 5. The CDR3 protein is CAWIQGAGTEAFF. DNA of the CDR3: TGTGCCTGGATCCAGGGGGCTGGCACTGAAGCTTTCTTT.

The sample holds a few counts of this clone. Here the CDR3 reads CASSMGTGGISEAFF. The CDR3 DNA is TGTGCCAGTAGTATGGGGACAGGGGGCATCTCTGAAGCTTTCTTT. This rearrangement joins TRBV19 to TRBJ1-1; 12 positions match TRBD1. This CDR3 contains 15 residues. CDR1 and CDR2 (germline): LNHDA, SQIVND (reference sequence). V shed 3 bases and J 6 bases; nucleotides not matched to a gene: 5.

This chain uses TRBV25-1 with TRBJ2-3; unclear D gene. V was shortened by 5 bases and J by 7 bases, with 7 bases between the two germline ends. CDR1 is MGHDK and CDR2 is SYGVNS in the germline V gene. The CDR3 totals 11 residues. CDR3 sequence (DNA): TGTGCCAGCAGTAATTCAAATACGCAGTATTTT. Protein product: CASSNSNTQYF.

The chain is built from TRBV30 and TRBJ2-3; tentatively, D is TRBD2 (5 bases). CDR3 length: 13 amino acids. CDR1 and CDR2 (germline): GTSNPN, SVGIG (reference sequence). V was cut by 1 base and J by 2 bases, with 7 bases left in between. CDR3 amino acids: CAWSAGDTDTQYF. The CDR3 DNA follows: TGTGCCTGGAGTGCCGGGGACACAGATACGCAGTATTTT.

The CDR3 loop reads CASSPPGTGNTEAFF. CDR3 nucleotide sequence: TGTGCCAGCAGCCCGCCCGGGACAGGGAACACTGAAGCTTTCTTT. The chain links TRBV7-9 to TRBJ1-1; 8 nucleotides line up with TRBD1. Germline V CDR1 and CDR2: SEHNR, FQNEAQ (reference sequence). The V and J ends lost 5 bases and 1 base, in that order; junction bases with no gene match: 6. CDR3 length equals 15 residues. Variable domain in full (rest from reference TRBV7-9 and TRBJ1-1): DTGVSQNPRHKITKRGQNVTFRCDPISEHNRLYWYRQTLGQGPEFLTYFQNEAQLEKSRLLSDRFSAERPKGSFSTLEIQRTEQGDSAMYLCASSPPGTGNTEAFFGQGTRLTVV.

The V gene is TRBV2, the J gene TRBJ2-3, with 8 bases aligning to TRBD2. Germline V gives CDR1 SNHLY, CDR2 FYNNEI. V lost 7 bases to trimming and J lost 5 bases; unmatched junction nucleotides: 11. This CDR3 region has 15 residues. CDR3 amino acids: CASKRGLADRDTQYF. The CDR3 DNA is TGTGCCAGCAAGAGAGGACTAGCCGACAGAGATACGCAGTATTTT.

In its sample, this clone was seen a few times. The chain carries TRBV4-1 and TRBJ1-2; TRBD1 matches 8 bases. The CDR3 runs to 14 residues. J gave up 8 bases and V 2 bases, and 7 bases lay outside the gene matches. Germline CDR1 and CDR2: MGHRA and YSYEKL. The CDR3 DNA is TGCGCCAGCAGCCAAACAGGGGGAGTGACGGGCTACACCTTC. Its translation is CASSQTGGVTGYTF.

The CDR3 reads CAISESGQQNTEAFF. The DNA for the CDR3 is TGTGCCATCAGTGAGTCGGGACAGCAGAACACTGAAGCTTTCTTT. The chain combines TRBV10-3 with TRBJ1-1; TRBD1 agrees at 7 bases. Unmatched junction bases numbered 2, after V lost 0 bases and J lost 1 base. The CDR3 length is 15 residues. Germline CDR1 and CDR2: ENHRY and SYGVKD.

This clone occurred once. The chain uses TRBV19 and TRBJ1-1, with D maybe TRBD1 (5 bases). Deletions cut 10 bases from V and 6 bases from J, with 15 bases between. The CDR3 runs 12 residues. CDR1 LNHDA and CDR2 SQIVND come from the germline V gene (reference sequence). CDR3 sequence: CATQTGESEAFF. DNA for the CDR3: TGTGCCACCCAGACGGGGGAGTCTGAAGCTTTCTTT. Full variable domain (missing parts from reference TRBV19 and TRBJ1-1): DGGITQSPKYLFRKEGQNVTLSCEQNLNHDAMYWYRQDPGQGLRLIYYSQIVNDFQKGDIAEGYSVSREKKESFPLTVTSAQKNPTAFYLCATQTGESEAFFGQGTRLTVV.

V and J are TRBV11-2 and TRBJ1-1; 11 bases are a match to TRBD1. In germline, CDR1 is SGHAT, CDR2 FQNNGV. Trimming at V came to 1 base and at J to 6 bases, leaving 4 bases not matched to a gene. This CDR3 spans 15 amino acids. The CDR3 protein is CASSLARTGGSEAFF. The CDR3 nucleotides are TGTGCCAGCAGCTTAGCCCGGACAGGGGGCTCTGAAGCTTTCTTT.

The V and J genes are TRBV5-5 and TRBJ2-2; tentative D call: TRBD2 (5 bases). Trimming took off 1 base at V and 4 bases at J, with 11 bases between the two ends. This CDR3 has 15 amino acids. Germline V gene data show CDR1 as SGHKS and CDR2 as YYEKEE (reference sequence). The CDR3 region has the DNA TGTGCCAGCAGCTTGTCTACAGCGGTCACCGGGGAGCTGTTTTTT. Its protein is CASSLSTAVTGELFF.

V and J are TRBV5-6 and TRBJ2-7; 9 bases line up with TRBD2. The germline V gene has CDR1 SGHDT and CDR2 YYEEEE. Trimming took 4 bases from V and 5 from J; bases not matched to a gene: 10. The CDR3 spans 15 residues. The CDR3 region has the DNA TGTGCCAGCAGCCCCCCTGGACTAGCGAGAAACGAGCAGTACGTC. Translating it yields CASSPPGLARNEQYV.